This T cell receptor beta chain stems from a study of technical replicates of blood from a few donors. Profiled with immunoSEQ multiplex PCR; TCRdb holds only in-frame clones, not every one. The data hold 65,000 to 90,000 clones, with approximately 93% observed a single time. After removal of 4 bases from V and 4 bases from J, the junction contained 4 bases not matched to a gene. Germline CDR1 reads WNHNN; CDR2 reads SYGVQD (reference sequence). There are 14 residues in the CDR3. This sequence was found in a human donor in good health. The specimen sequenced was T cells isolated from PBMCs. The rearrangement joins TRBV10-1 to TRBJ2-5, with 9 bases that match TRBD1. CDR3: CASSAPGQGETQYF. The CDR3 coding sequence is TGCGCCAGCAGTGCGCCGGGACAGGGAGAGACCCAGTACTTC.